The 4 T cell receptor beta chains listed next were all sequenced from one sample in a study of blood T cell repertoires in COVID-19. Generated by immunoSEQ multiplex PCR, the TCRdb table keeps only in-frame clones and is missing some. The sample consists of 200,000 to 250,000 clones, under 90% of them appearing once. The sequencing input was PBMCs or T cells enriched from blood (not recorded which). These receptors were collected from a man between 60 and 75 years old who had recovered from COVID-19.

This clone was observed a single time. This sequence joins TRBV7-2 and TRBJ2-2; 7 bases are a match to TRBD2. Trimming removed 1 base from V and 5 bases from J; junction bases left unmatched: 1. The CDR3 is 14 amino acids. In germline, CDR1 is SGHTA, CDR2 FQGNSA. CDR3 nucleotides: TGTGCCAGCAGCTTAGTGCGGGGGACCGGGGAGCTGTTTTTT. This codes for CASSLVRGTGELFF. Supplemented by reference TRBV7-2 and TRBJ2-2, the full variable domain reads GAGVSQSPSNKVTEKGKDVELRCDPISGHTALYWYRQSLGQGLEFLIYFQGNSAPDKSGLPSDRFSAERTGGSVSTLTIQRTQQEDSAVYLCASSLVRGTGELFFGEGSRLTVL.

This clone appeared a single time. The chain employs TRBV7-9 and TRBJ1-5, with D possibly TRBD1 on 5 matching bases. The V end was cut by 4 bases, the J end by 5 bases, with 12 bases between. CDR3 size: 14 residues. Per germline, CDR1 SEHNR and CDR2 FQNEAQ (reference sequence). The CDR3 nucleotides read TGTGCCAGCAGCTATGGGGGAGGAGATCAGCCCCAGCATTTT. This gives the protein CASSYGGGDQPQHF.

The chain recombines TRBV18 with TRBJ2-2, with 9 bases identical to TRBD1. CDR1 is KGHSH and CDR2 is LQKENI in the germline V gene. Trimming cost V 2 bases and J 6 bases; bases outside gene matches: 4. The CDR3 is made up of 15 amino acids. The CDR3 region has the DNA TGTGCCAGCTCACCAAAACAGGGGGCCTCCGGGGAGCTGTTTTTT. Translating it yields CASSPKQGASGELFF.

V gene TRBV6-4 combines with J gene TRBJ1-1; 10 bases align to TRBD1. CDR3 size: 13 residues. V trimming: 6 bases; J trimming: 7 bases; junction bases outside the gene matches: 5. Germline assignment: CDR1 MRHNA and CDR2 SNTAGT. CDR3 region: CASSQGQGREAFF. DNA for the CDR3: TGTGCCAGCAGCCAGGGACAGGGGCGTGAAGCTTTCTTT.